A selection of T cell receptor beta chains follows, all from one sample in a study of CD8 T cells in ankylosing spondylitis. MiXCR, applied by TCRdb to the 5' RACE reads, yields one record per CDR3 protein. Of roughly 230,000 distinct CDR3 sequences listed, 15% to 20% are singletons. Sample: blood, either unsorted or a sorted T cell fraction (not recorded which). These receptors originate from a male donor with ankylosing spondylitis or in good health (not recorded which). The CDR3 runs from the conserved cysteine through the conserved F or W. A D gene is named only where the DNA matches it firmly. Only some rows state a clone size, as once, few, many or a class for expanded clones.

j_call clone_size v_call d_call cdr3_aa cdr3_nt
TRBJ2-7 many TRBV29-1 NA CSVRSSGGKSEQYF TGCAGCGTTCGGTCCAGTGGGGGAAAGAGCGAGCAGTACTTC
TRBJ2-3 few TRBV7-2 TRBD2 CASSLPGLAVTQYF TGTGCCAGCAGCTTACCGGGACTAGCCGTCACGCAGTATTTT
TRBJ2-1 few TRBV20-1 TRBD1 CSARDRTGGEQFF TGCAGTGCTAGAGATCGGACAGGGGGTGAGCAGTTCTTC
TRBJ1-4 NA TRBV6-5 TRBD1 CASSSGTGATNEKLFF TGTGCCAGCAGTTCCGGGACAGGGGCCACAAATGAAAAACTGTTTTTT
TRBJ1-2 many TRBV12-3/TRBV12-4 NA CASSFGQYYGYTF TGTGCCAGCAGTTTCGGACAGTACTATGGCTACACCTTC
TRBJ2-1 few TRBV13 NA CASSLGPGGAYNEQFF TGTGCCAGCAGCTTAGGCCCCGGGGGCGCCTACAATGAGCAGTTCTTC
TRBJ2-3 NA TRBV6-5 TRBD2 CASSYATSGSTDTQYF TGTGCCAGCAGTTACGCGACTAGCGGGAGCACAGATACGCAGTATTTT
TRBJ2-7 NA TRBV12-3/TRBV12-4 TRBD2 CASSGTSDLSYEQYF TGTGCCAGCAGTGGCACTAGCGACCTCTCCTACGAGCAGTACTTC
TRBJ2-7 few TRBV11-2 NA CASSLKAGLSIYEQYF TGTGCCAGCAGCCTTAAGGCGGGACTTTCGATCTACGAGCAGTACTTC
TRBJ2-7 many TRBV7-6 NA CASSLLGAYEQYF TGTGCCAGCAGCCTACTCGGGGCGTACGAGCAGTACTTC
TRBJ2-7 once TRBV5-1 TRBD1 CASSDRDSHSYEQYF TGCGCCAGCAGCGACCGGGACAGTCACTCCTACGAGCAGTACTTC
TRBJ1-2 NA TRBV12-3/TRBV12-4 NA CASSLGTNYGYTF TGTGCCAGCAGTCTAGGGACCAACTATGGCTACACCTTC
TRBJ2-3 NA TRBV29-1 NA CSAYSGTPSTDTQYF TGCAGCGCTTACTCGGGCACTCCGAGCACAGATACGCAGTATTTT
TRBJ2-7 few TRBV7-8 NA CASSWTGDRYEQYF TGTGCCAGCAGCTGGACTGGGGATAGGTACGAGCAGTACTTC
TRBJ2-7 NA TRBV11-2 NA CASSTYRLLYEQYF TGTGCCAGCAGCACCTATCGCCTACTGTACGAGCAGTACTTC
TRBJ2-3 many TRBV10-3 NA CASRAETDTQYF TGTGCCTCAAGGGCAGAAACAGATACGCAGTATTTT
TRBJ2-1 NA TRBV29-1 TRBD2 CSVEGVSGSSYNEQFF TGCAGCGTTGAAGGGGTTAGCGGGAGTTCCTACAATGAGCAGTTCTTC
TRBJ2-5 few TRBV29-1 TRBD1 CSVADRVETQYF TGCAGCGTCGCGGACAGGGTAGAGACCCAGTACTTC
TRBJ2-7 NA TRBV4-3 TRBD2 CASSQALAGASYEQYF TGCGCCAGCAGCCAAGCCTTAGCGGGAGCCTCCTACGAGCAGTACTTC
TRBJ2-3 many TRBV7-3 NA CASSSGWSVTDTQYF TGTGCCAGCAGCTCCGGTTGGTCTGTCACAGATACGCAGTATTTT
TRBJ2-7 NA TRBV29-1 NA CSVGSSYEQYF TGCAGCGTGGGGAGTTCCTACGAGCAGTACTTC
TRBJ2-2 NA TRBV4-3 TRBD1 CASSRDRGSSTGELFF TGCGCCAGCAGCCGAGACAGGGGGTCCTCCACCGGGGAGCTGTTTTTT
TRBJ2-7 many TRBV2 TRBD2 CASSDVGASGNYEQYF TGTGCCAGCAGTGATGTTGGGGCTAGCGGGAACTACGAGCAGTACTTC